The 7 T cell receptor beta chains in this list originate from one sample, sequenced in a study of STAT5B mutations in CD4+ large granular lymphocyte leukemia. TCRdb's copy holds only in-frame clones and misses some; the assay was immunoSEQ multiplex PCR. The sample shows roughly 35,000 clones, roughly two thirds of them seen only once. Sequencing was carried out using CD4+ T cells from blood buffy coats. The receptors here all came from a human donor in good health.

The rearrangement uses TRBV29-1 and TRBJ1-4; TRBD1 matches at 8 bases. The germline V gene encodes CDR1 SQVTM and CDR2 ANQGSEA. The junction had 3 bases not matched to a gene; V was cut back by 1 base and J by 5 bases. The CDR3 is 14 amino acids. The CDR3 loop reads CSVEGTGGNEKLFF. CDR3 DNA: TGCAGCGTTGAAGGCACAGGGGGAAATGAAAAACTGTTTTTT.

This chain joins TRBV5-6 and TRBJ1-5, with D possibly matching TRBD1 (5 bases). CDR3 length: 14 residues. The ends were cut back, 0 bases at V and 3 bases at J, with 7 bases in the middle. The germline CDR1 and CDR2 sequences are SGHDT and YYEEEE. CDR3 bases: TGTGCCAGCAGCTTGGGACAGTCCAATCAGCCCCAGCATTTT. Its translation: CASSLGQSNQPQHF.

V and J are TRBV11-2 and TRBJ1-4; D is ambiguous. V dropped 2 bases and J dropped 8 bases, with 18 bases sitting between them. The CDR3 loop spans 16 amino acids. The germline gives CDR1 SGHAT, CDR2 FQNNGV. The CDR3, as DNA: TGTGCCAGCAGCTTACCCCTGGGAGGAGTTGGCGAAAAACTGTTTTTT. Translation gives CASSLPLGGVGEKLFF.

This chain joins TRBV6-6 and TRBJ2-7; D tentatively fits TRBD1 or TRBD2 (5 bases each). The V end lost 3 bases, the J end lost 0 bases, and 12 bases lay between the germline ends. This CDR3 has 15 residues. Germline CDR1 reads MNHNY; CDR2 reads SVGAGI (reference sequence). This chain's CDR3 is CASSYRRGASYEQYF. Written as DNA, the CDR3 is TGTGCCAGCAGTTATAGGAGAGGGGCCTCCTACGAGCAGTACTTC.

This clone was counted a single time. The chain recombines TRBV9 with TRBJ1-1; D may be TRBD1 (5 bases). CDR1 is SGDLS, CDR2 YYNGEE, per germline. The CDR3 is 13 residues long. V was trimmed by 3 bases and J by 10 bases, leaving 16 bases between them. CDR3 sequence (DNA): TGTGCCAGCAGCGACGAGGGGAGCAGGATAGCTTTCTTT. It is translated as CASSDEGSRIAFF. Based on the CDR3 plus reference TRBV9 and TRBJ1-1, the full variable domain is DSGVTQTPKHLITATGQRVTLRCSPRSGDLSVYWYQQSLDQGLQFLIQYYNGEERAKGNILERFSAQQFPDLHSELNLSSLELGDSALYFCASSDEGSRIAFFGQGTRLTVV.

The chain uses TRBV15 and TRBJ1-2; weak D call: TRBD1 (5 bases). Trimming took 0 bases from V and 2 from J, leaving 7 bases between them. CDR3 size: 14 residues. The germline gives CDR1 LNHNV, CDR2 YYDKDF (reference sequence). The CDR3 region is CATSRDWTNYGYTF. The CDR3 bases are TGTGCCACCAGCAGAGATTGGACAAACTATGGCTACACCTTC.

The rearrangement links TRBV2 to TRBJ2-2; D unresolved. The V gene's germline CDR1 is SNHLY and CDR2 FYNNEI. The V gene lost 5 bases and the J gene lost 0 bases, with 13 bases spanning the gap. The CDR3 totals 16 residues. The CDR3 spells CASSRGIGPNTGELFF. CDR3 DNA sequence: TGTGCCAGCAGTAGAGGCATTGGACCGAACACCGGGGAGCTGTTTTTT.